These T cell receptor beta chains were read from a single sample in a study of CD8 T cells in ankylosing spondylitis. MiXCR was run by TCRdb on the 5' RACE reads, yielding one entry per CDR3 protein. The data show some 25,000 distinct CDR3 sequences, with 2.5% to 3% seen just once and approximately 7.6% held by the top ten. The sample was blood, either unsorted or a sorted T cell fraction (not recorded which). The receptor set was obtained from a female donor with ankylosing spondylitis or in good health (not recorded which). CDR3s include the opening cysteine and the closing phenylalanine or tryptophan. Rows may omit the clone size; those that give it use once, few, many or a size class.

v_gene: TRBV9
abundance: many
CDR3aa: CASSIRTGTTTDTQYF

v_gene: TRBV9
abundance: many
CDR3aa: CASKRGDYSGNTIYF

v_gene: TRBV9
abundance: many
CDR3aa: CASSVEGGANLYNEQFF

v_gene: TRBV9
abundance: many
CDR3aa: CASSVAWGNTGELFF

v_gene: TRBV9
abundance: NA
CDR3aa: CASSGGAHREQYF

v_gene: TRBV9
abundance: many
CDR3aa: CASSSLSYLGNNEQFF

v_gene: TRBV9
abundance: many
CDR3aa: CASSAPGLATGELFF

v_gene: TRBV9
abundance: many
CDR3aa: CASSVGLAGRSSYEQYF

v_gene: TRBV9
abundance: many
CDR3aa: CASSVEPWSGIDTGELFF

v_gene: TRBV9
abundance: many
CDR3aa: CASSPGQVGHSPLHF

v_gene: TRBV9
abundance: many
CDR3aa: CASSPQTGEGETQYF

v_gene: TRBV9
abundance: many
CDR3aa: CASSVGSGVAYEQYF

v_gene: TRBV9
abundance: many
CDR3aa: CASSVGFSDTQYF

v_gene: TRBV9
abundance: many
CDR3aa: CASSVGGGVGNEQFF

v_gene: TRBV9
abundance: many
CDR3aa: CASSEGLANEQFF

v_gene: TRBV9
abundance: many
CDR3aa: CASSVDVRAQAGDYGYTF

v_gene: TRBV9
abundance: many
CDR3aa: CASSVAQYNEQFF

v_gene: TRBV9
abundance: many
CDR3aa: CASSPSNTGEKLFF

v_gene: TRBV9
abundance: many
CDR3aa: CASSVAGSPDYGYTF

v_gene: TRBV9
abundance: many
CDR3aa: CASSVAGQRGYEQYF

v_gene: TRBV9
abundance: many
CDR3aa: CASSNHWGGDEQFF

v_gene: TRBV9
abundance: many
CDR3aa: CASSVAGGPDEQFF

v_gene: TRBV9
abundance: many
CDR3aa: CASSVSGRAQVWETQYF

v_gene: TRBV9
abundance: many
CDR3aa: CASSASLDPGYEQYF

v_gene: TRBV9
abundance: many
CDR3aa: CASSVRSTGELFF

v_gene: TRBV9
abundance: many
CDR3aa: CASSVGGRGTGELFF

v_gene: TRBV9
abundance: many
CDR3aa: CASSAGQGNNQPQHF

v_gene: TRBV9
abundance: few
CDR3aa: CASSPRQGGSPLHF

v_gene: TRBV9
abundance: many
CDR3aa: CASSVSGTLETPLHF

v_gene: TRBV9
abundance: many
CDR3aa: CASSSYPGGGTEAFF

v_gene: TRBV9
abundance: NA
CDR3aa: CASSVVRNTIYF

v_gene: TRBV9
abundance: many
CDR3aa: CASSVFSGNEQFF

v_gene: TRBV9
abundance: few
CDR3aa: CASSGLAGVGSAYNEQFF

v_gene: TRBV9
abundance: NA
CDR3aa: CASSVAGVVTF

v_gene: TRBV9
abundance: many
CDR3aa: CASSAKGQGNTGELFF

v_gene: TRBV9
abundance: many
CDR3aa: CASSGRQGAGTDTQYF

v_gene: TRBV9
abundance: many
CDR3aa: CASSALSSSSYNEQFF

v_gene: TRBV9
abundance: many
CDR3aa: CASSVVPGTGTDTQYF

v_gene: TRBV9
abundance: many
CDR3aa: CASSALAGGQNEQFF

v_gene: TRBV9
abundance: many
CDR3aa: CASSVGGLASTDTQYF

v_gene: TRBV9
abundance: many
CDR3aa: CASSLGQGPLNYGYTF

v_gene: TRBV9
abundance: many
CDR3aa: CASSVGPATNTEAFF

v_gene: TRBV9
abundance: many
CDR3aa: CASSVDMGRKYGYTF

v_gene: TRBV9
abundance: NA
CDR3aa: CASSPPVWSSEQYF

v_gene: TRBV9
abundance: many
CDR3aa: CASSGEVGWTNTEAFF